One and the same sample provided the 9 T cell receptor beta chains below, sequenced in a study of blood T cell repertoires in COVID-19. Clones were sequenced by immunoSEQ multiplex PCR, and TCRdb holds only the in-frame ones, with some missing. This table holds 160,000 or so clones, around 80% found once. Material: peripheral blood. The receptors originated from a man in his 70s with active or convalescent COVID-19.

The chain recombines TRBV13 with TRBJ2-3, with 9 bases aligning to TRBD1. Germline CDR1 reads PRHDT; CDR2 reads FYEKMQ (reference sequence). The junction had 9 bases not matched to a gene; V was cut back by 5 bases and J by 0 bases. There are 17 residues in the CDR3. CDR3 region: CASSASWGQGSTDTQYF. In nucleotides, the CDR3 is TGTGCCAGCAGCGCCTCGTGGGGACAGGGAAGCACAGATACGCAGTATTTT.

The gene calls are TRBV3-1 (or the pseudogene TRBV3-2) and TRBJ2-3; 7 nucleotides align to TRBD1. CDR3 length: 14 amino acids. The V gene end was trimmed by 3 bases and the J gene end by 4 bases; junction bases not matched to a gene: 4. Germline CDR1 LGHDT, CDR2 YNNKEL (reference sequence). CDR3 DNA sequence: TGTGCCAGCAGCCATAACCAGGGGGCAGATACGCAGTATTTT. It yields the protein CASSHNQGADTQYF.

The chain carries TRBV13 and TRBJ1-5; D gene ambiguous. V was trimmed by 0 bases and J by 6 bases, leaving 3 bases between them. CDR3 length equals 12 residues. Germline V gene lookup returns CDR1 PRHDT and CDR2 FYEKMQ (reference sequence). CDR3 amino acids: CASSLGAQPQHF. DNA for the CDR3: TGTGCCAGCAGCTTAGGGGCTCAGCCCCAGCATTTT.

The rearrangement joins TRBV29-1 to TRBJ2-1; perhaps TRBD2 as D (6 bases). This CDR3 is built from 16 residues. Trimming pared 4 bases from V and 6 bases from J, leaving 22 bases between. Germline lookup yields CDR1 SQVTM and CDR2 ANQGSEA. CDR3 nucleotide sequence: TGCAGCGTTGGTGGCGGGACTGCCGGATCGGGCAATGAGCAGTTCTTC. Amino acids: CSVGGGTAGSGNEQFF.

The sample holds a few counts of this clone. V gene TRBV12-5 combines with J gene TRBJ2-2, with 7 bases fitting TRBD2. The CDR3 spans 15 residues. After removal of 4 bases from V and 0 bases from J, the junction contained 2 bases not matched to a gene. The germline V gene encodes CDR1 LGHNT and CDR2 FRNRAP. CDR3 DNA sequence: TGTGCTAGTGGTTGGGGGGGACCGAACACCGGGGAGCTGTTTTTT. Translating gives CASGWGGPNTGELFF.

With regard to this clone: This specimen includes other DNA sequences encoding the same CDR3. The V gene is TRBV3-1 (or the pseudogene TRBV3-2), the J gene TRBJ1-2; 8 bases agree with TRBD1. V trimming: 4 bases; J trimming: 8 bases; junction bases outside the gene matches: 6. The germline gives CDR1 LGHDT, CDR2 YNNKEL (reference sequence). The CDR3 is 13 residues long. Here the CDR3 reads CASSLGQGGGYTF. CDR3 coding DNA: TGTGCCAGCAGCCTAGGACAGGGTGGAGGCTACACCTTC.

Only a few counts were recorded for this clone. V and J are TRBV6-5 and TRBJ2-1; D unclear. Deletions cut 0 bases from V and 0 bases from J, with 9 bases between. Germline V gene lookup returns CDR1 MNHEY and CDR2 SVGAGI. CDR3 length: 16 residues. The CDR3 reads CASSYSKQSSYNEQFF. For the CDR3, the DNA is TGTGCCAGCAGTTACTCGAAACAGAGCTCCTACAATGAGCAGTTCTTC.

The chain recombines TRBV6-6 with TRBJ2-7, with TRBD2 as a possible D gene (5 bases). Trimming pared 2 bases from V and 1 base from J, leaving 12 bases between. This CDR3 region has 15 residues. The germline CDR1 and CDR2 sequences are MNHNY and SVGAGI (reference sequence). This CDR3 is CASSYAGSLSYEQYF. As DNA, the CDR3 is TGTGCCAGCAGTTACGCGGGCAGCCTATCCTACGAGCAGTACTTC.

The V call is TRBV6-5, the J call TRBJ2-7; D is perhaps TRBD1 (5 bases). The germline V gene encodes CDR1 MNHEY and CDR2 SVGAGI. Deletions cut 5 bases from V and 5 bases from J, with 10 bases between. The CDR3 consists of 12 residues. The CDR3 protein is CASSPQGNEQYF. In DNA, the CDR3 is TGTGCCAGCAGTCCTCAGGGTAACGAGCAGTACTTC.